This T cell receptor beta chain was captured in a study of metastatic and nonmetastatic thyroid tumors. Looking at the study overall: It was across blood and tumor or nodule tissue from malignant and benign thyroid patients that repertoires were compared. Overall study findings and caveats: TCR beta diversity was reportedly significantly higher in malignant thyroid tumors than benign nodules, in blood and tumor.

The sample holds many counts of this clone. As yet, its antigen is unknown. This specimen includes other DNA sequences encoding the same CDR3. From germline, CDR1 is SGHAT and CDR2 FQDESV (reference sequence). This CDR3 has 16 amino acids. The V and J ends lost 2 bases and 1 base respectively, with 13 bases between them. Original data processing: Across clinicopathological groups, CDR3 differences served as the basis for building a distant-metastasis classifier for papillary thyroid cancer. TCRdb re-called the PCR reads with MiXCR. The V and J calls were not made by the authors but by TCRdb's processing. The repertoire consists of about 31,000 clones, with approximately 19% occurring once and the leading ten covering around a fifth. No patient received treatment before thyroid surgery.

This sequence joins TRBV11-1 and TRBJ2-3; TRBD2 is a possible D gene (7 bases). Sequenced: blood. This receptor was identified in a female donor with papillary thyroid cancer or a benign thyroid nodule (not recorded which). Some clones in this sample may be carry-over from other donors' samples. As DNA, the CDR3 is TGTGCCAGCAGCTTACGAGGGGGGGCCGGCACAGATACGCAGTATTTT. It is translated as CASSLRGGAGTDTQYF.